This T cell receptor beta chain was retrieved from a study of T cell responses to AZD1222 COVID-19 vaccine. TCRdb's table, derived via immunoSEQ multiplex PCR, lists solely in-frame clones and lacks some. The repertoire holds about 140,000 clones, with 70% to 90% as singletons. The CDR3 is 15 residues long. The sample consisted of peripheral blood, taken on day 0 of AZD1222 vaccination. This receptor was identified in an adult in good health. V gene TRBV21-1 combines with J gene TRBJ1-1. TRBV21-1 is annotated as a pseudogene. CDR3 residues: CASSFPERCATEAFF. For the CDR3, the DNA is TGTGCCAGCAGCTTCCCCGAAAGGTGTGCCACTGAAGCTTTCTTT.